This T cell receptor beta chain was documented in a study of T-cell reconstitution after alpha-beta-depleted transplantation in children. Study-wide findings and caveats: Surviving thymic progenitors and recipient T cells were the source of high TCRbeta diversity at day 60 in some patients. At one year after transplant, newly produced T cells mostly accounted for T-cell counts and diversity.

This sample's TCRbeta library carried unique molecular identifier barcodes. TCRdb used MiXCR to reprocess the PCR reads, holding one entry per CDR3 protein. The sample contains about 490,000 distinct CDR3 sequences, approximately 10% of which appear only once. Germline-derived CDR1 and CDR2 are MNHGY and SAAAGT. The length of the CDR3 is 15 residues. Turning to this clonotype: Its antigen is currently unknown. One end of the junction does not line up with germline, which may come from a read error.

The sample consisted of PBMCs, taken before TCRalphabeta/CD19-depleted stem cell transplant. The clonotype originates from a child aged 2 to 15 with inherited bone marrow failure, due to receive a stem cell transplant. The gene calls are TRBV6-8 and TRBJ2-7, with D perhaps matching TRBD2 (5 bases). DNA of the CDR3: TGTGCCAGCAGCCCCCCTGAAGGAGGCTCCGACGAGCAGTACTTC. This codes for CASSPPEGGSDEQYF.